This T cell receptor (beta chain) comes out of a study of T-cell memory formation after mild COVID-19. One entry per CDR3 protein results from TCRdb running MiXCR on the 5' RACE reads. In the table there are 180,000 or so distinct CDR3 sequences, around 10% of which are singletons. The J segment lost 7 bases and the V segment lost 2 bases, leaving 5 bases of the junction unmatched. The CDR3 runs to 14 residues. Germline-derived CDR1 and CDR2 are SGHDT and YYEEEE. This TCR came from a man aged 18 to 35 who had mild COVID-19 (a few samples of this study predate the infection). Cell type and time point are not known. The gene calls are TRBV5-6 and TRBJ1-4, with 7 bases identical to TRBD1. Sequencing was carried out using PBMCs or a T cell subset sorted from them (not recorded which). For the CDR3, the DNA is TGTGCCAGCAGCTTAAGGGGGCCGGGTGAAAAACTGTTTTTT. It translates to CASSLRGPGEKLFF.